This T cell receptor (beta chain) appears in the sequencing data of a study of shared clonotypes between healthy human individuals. General study results and limits: The researchers took only blood, and tissue repertoires probably look different. Estimated richness values were generally larger in naive subsets than in memory subsets. Roughly 5% of naive CD4 clonotypes were shared across four donors.

The protocol was immunoSEQ multiplex PCR, while the TCRdb copy is restricted to in-frame clones and leaves out a portion. The table records 980,000 or so clones, 60% to 85% of them present only once. The CDR3 loop spans 16 amino acids. The germline CDR1 and CDR2 sequences are SGDLS and YYNGEE. Trimming cost V 0 bases and J 3 bases; bases outside gene matches: 6. In the case of this clone: The target antigen is unknown.

Specimen: memory CD4+ T cells sorted from blood. The subset was: CD45RA-negative fraction. The sequence derives from a man between 18 and 29 years old in good health. The chain is built from TRBV9 and TRBJ2-1, with 7 nucleotides matching TRBD2. The CDR3 DNA sequence: TGTGCCAGCAGCGTAGGGGGCGGGAGTCACTACAATGAGCAGTTCTTC. Its protein is CASSVGGGSHYNEQFF.